Each of the 9 T cell receptor beta chains below was sequenced from the same sample in a study of shared clonotypes between healthy human individuals. The assay was immunoSEQ multiplex PCR, and TCRdb's table has in-frame clones only and misses some. The profile covers 500,000 or so clones, with around 95% appearing a single time and about 0.06% taken by the ten largest. The sample was naive CD4+ T cells sorted from blood. The subset denotes: CD45RA+ positively selected. These receptors all stem from a woman in her twenties or thirties in good health.

The chain has TRBV18 and TRBJ2-5; 7 nucleotides line up with TRBD1. The better agreement between TRBJ2-7 and the DNA end casts doubt on the J call. The CDR3 runs 14 residues. The V gene's germline CDR1 is KGHSH and CDR2 LQKENI. The CDR3 region has the DNA TGTGCCAGCTCACCACGGGACAGCGGTTACGAGCAGTACTTC. The encoded protein is CASSPRDSGYEQYF.

This rearrangement joins TRBV28 to TRBJ2-1; 12 bases map to TRBD2. Germline trimming cut 2 bases from V and 8 bases from J; bases unmatched to any gene: 4. CDR3 length: 15 amino acids. Germline CDR1 and CDR2: MDHEN and SYDVKM. CDR3 residues: CASSLPLAGGHEQFF. The DNA for the CDR3 is TGTGCCAGCAGTTTACCACTAGCGGGAGGCCATGAGCAGTTCTTC. Supplemented by reference TRBV28 and TRBJ2-1, the full variable domain reads DVKVTQSSRYLVKRTGEKVFLECVQDMDHENMFWYRQDPGLGLRLIYFSYDVKMKEKGDIPEGYSVSREKKERFSLILESASTNQTSMYLCASSLPLAGGHEQFFGPGTRLTVL.

The chain's CDR3 is CASSDGQGNGYTF. The DNA of the CDR3 is TGTGCCAGCAGCGACGGACAGGGGAATGGCTACACCTTC. V is TRBV5-6 and J is TRBJ1-2; 9 bases map to TRBD1. This CDR3 is built from 13 residues. From germline, CDR1 is SGHDT and CDR2 YYEEEE. V gave up 4 bases and J gave up 6 bases; unmatched junction bases: 4.

V is TRBV28 and J is TRBJ2-3; TRBD2 matches 11 bases. The CDR3 has 18 residues. V was pared by 6 bases and J by 1 base, with 12 bases of the junction left unmatched. The V gene's germline CDR1 is MDHEN and CDR2 SYDVKM. Here the CDR3 reads CASSGTSGTPGGTDTQYF. The DNA of the CDR3 is TGTGCCAGCAGCGGGACTAGCGGCACGCCGGGCGGCACAGATACGCAGTATTTT.

V is TRBV18 and J is TRBJ1-5; 7 bases agree with TRBD1. The V and J ends lost 3 bases and 3 bases, in that order; junction bases with no gene match: 2. Germline CDR1 KGHSH, CDR2 LQKENI. CDR3 length: 14 amino acids. The CDR3 DNA is TGTGCCAGCTCACCGGGACAGAACAATCAGCCCCAGCATTTT. It translates to CASSPGQNNQPQHF. Full variable domain (outside the CDR3, taken from reference TRBV18 and TRBJ1-5): NAGVMQNPRHLVRRRGQEARLRCSPMKGHSHVYWYRQLPEEGLKFMVYLQKENIIDESGMPKERFSAEFPKEGPSILRIQQVVRGDSAAYFCASSPGQNNQPQHFGDGTRLSIL.

This rearrangement joins TRBV6-1 to TRBJ1-5; perhaps TRBD1 as D (5 bases). Looked up from germline, CDR1 is MNHNS and CDR2 is SASEGT. V lost 6 bases to trimming and J lost 9 bases, with 21 bases between them. CDR3 size: 15 residues. The chain's CDR3 is CASSSPGAPLSPQHF. As DNA, the CDR3 is TGTGCCAGCAGCAGCCCCGGGGCACCTTTGTCGCCCCAGCATTTT.

This chain joins TRBV2 and TRBJ2-2, with TRBD2 identical over 13 bases. Looked up from germline, CDR1 is SNHLY and CDR2 is FYNNEI. The CDR3 covers 16 residues. With 6 bases clipped from V and 5 bases from J, the junction kept 6 bases outside the gene matches. The CDR3 DNA sequence: TGTGCCAGCAGGCGGACTAGCGGGAGTGGTACCGGGGAGCTGTTTTTT. Amino acid sequence: CASRRTSGSGTGELFF.

This clone was counted once. The V gene is TRBV27, the J gene TRBJ2-7, with 8 bases fitting TRBD1. Germline CDR1 and CDR2: MNHEY and SMNVEV (reference sequence). The V segment lost 5 bases and the J segment 4 bases; nucleotides outside the gene matches: 10. This CDR3 spans 15 amino acids. CDR3 sequence (DNA): TGTGCCAGCAGTCCTCAGGACAGGGCTGGTTACGAGCAGTACTTC. Its protein is CASSPQDRAGYEQYF.

Remarks on this clone: The DNA is left out, because the CDR3 cannot be placed on it with certainty; the CDR3 is given as TCRdb lists it. This sequence joins TRBV19 and TRBJ2-5; the table's D gene call, TRBD1, was not cross checked with the DNA. Germline V gives CDR1 LNHDA, CDR2 SQIVND (reference sequence). The CDR3 adds up to 14 amino acids, both ends counted. CDR3 sequence: CASSTGFFGETQYF.